The 11 T cell receptor beta chains below were found in one sample sequenced in a study of cytomegalovirus exposure and HLA in healthy donors. The PCR contained 60 Vbeta and 13 Jbeta primers. Produced via immunoSEQ multiplex PCR; TCRdb's table is partial and in-frame only. The repertoire holds around 200,000 clones, with 79% as singletons. The sequenced sample consisted of PBMCs. The source is a man between 45 and 60 years old in good health and CMV-seronegative.

The chain has TRBV5-4 and TRBJ2-1; 10 bases agree with TRBD2. Germline CDR1 reads SGHNT; CDR2 reads YYREEE (reference sequence). The J segment lost 4 bases and the V segment lost 4 bases, leaving 8 bases of the junction unmatched. This CDR3 is 16 amino acids long. In DNA form, the CDR3 reads TGTGCCAGCAGCGTCCGAGCTAGCGGGAGTTACAATGAGCAGTTCTTC. Amino acid sequence: CASSVRASGSYNEQFF.

This chain links TRBV25-1 with TRBJ1-1, with 7 bases lining up with TRBD1. The CDR3 contains 15 residues. The germline V gene encodes CDR1 MGHDK and CDR2 SYGVNS. Germline trimming cut 6 bases from V and 0 bases from J; bases unmatched to any gene: 7. The CDR3 DNA is TGTGCCAGCAGCCCCCGGGGACAGATGAACACTGAAGCTTTCTTT. Amino acid sequence: CASSPRGQMNTEAFF. The full variable domain, rest sourced from reference TRBV25-1 and TRBJ1-1, is EADIYQTPRYLVIGTGKKITLECSQTMGHDKMYWYQQDPGMELHLIHYSYGVNSTEKGDLSSESTVSRIRTEHFPLTLESARPSHTSQYLCASSPRGQMNTEAFFGQGTRLTVV.

The gene calls are TRBV27 and TRBJ2-1; D not certain. The CDR3 extends over 13 amino acids. Per germline, CDR1 MNHEY and CDR2 SMNVEV (reference sequence). The V end was cut by 0 bases, the J end by 8 bases, with 8 bases between. The DNA for the CDR3 is TGTGCCAGCAGTTTATCACAGTCCCATGAGCAGTTCTTC. The encoded protein is CASSLSQSHEQFF.

The chain links TRBV9 to TRBJ1-5, with TRBD1 identical over 8 bases. With 3 bases clipped from V and 4 bases from J, the junction kept 6 bases outside the gene matches. CDR3 length: 15 amino acids. The germline V gene has CDR1 SGDLS and CDR2 YYNGEE. For the CDR3, the DNA is TGTGCCAGCAGCGCTGCCGGGACAGGTAATCAGCCCCAGCATTTT. It yields the protein CASSAAGTGNQPQHF.

V is TRBV2 and J is TRBJ2-3, with 10 nucleotides matching TRBD1. After removal of 5 bases from V and 1 base from J, the junction contained 6 bases not matched to a gene. Germline assignment: CDR1 SNHLY and CDR2 FYNNEI. The CDR3 extends over 16 amino acids. DNA of the CDR3: TGTGCCAGCAGTCTCTGGACAGGGGGACGCACAGATACGCAGTATTTT. The encoded protein is CASSLWTGGRTDTQYF.

The chain combines TRBV28 with TRBJ2-5; tentatively, D is TRBD1 (5 bases). This CDR3 spans 12 amino acids. Deletions cut 3 bases from V and 5 bases from J, with 7 bases between. Germline CDR1 is MDHEN and CDR2 is SYDVKM. As DNA, the CDR3 is TGTGCCAGCAGTTTCCCAGGGGAGACCCAGTACTTC. Translated: CASSFPGETQYF.

The sample holds a few counts of this clone. The genes are TRBV11-2 and TRBJ2-2; 7 bases agree with TRBD2. V was pared by 5 bases and J by 5 bases, with 8 bases of the junction left unmatched. Germline lookup yields CDR1 SGHAT and CDR2 FQNNGV. CDR3 length: 15 residues. In DNA, the CDR3 is TGTGCCAGCAGCCCAATTGCGGGAGTAACCGGGGAGCTGTTTTTT. Its translation is CASSPIAGVTGELFF.

V usage is TRBV5-4 and J usage is TRBJ2-3, with 7 nucleotides matching TRBD2. Germline loops: CDR1 SGHNT, CDR2 YYREEE (reference sequence). V dropped 7 bases and J dropped 2; count of bases not matched to a gene: 10. This CDR3 has 15 residues. CDR3 in DNA: TGTGCCAGCTGGGGGGGGGAGGGCTACACAGATACGCAGTATTTT. Its translation: CASWGGEGYTDTQYF.

This chain links TRBV27 with TRBJ2-2; D remains ambiguous. The CDR3 runs to 14 residues. V lost 2 bases, J lost 6 bases, and 10 bases lay in between. The germline V gene encodes CDR1 MNHEY and CDR2 SMNVEV (reference sequence). CDR3 sequence: CASSLTTYAGELFF. As DNA, the CDR3 is TGTGCCAGCAGTTTAACTACCTATGCCGGGGAGCTGTTTTTT.

The genes are TRBV7-9 and TRBJ1-1; 11 nucleotides agree with TRBD1. The junction had 10 bases not matched to a gene; V was cut back by 0 bases and J by 7 bases. This CDR3 spans 17 amino acids. The germline CDR1 and CDR2 sequences are SEHNR and FQNEAQ (reference sequence). Written as DNA, the CDR3 is TGTGCCAGCAGCTTAGCTGGTGGACAGGGGGCCGGGGTTGAAGCTTTCTTT. Its translation: CASSLAGGQGAGVEAFF.

The chain is built from TRBV10-1 and TRBJ2-1, with 8 bases fitting TRBD2. Trimming removed 4 bases from V and 0 bases from J; junction bases left unmatched: 8. Germline V CDR1 and CDR2: WNHNN, SYGVQD (reference sequence). This CDR3 has 17 amino acids. The CDR3 bases are TGCGCCAGCAGTGGTAAGAGCGGGAGACCCTCCTACAATGAGCAGTTCTTC. Protein: CASSGKSGRPSYNEQFF.